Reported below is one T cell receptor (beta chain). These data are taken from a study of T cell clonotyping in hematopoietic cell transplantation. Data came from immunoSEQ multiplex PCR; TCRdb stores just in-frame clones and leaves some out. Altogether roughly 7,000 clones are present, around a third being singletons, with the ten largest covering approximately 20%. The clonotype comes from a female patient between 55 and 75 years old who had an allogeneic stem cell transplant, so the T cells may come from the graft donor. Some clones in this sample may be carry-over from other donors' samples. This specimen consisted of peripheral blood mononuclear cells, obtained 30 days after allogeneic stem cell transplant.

CDR3 coding DNA: TGTGCCTGGACGTGGCGGGAGGGCGGAGAGCAGTTCTTC. Translated: CAWTWREGGEQFF. J is TRBJ2-1 and V is TRBV30; 9 nucleotides match TRBD2. The V and J ends lost 4 bases and 10 bases, in that order; junction bases with no gene match: 8. The CDR3 consists of 13 residues. CDR1 and CDR2 from the germline V gene are GTSNPN and SVGIG (reference sequence).